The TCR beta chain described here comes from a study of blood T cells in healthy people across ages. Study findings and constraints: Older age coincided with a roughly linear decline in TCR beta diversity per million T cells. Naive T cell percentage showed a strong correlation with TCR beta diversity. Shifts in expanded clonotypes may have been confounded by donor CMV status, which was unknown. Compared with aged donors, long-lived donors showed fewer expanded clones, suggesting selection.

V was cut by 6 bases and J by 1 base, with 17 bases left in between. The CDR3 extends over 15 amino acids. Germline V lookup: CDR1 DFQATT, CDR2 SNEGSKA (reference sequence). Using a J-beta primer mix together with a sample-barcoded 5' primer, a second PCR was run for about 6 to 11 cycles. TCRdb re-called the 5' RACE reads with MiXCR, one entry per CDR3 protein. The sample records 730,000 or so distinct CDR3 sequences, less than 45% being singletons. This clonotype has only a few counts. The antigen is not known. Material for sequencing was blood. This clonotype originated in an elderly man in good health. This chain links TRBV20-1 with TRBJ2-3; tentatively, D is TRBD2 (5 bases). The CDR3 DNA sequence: TGCAGTGCCGCTACGGCGGAGGAACGCACAGATACGCAGTATTTT. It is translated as CSAATAEERTDTQYF.